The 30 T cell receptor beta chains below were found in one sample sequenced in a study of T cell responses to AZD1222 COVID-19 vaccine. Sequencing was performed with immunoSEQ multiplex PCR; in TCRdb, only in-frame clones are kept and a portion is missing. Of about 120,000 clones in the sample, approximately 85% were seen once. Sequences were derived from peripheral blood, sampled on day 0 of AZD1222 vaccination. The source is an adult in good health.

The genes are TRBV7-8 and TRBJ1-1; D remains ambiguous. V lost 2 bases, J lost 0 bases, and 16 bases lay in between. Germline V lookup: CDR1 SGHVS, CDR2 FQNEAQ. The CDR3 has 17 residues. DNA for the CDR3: TGTGCCAGCAGCTTACCCCGGTCAGCACCCATGAACACTGAAGCTTTCTTT. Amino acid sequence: CASSLPRSAPMNTEAFF.

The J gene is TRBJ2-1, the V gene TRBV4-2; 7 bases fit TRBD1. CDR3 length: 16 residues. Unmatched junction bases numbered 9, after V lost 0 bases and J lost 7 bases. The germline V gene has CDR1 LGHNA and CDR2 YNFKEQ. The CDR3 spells CASSQDLITGANEQFF. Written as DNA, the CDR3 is TGTGCCAGCAGCCAAGATCTCATAACAGGGGCGAATGAGCAGTTCTTC.

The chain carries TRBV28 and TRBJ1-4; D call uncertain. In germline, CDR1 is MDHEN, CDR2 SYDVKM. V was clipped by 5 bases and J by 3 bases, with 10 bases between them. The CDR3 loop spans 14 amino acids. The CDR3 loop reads CASSIPRANEKLFF. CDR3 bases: TGTGCCAGCAGTATCCCACGGGCTAATGAAAAACTGTTTTTT.

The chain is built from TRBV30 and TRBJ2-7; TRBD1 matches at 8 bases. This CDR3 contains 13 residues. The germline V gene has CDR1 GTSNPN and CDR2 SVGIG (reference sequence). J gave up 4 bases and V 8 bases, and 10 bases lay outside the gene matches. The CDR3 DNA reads TGTGCCGGCCGCAGGGGGCCCTCATACGAGCAGTACTTC. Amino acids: CAGRRGPSYEQYF.

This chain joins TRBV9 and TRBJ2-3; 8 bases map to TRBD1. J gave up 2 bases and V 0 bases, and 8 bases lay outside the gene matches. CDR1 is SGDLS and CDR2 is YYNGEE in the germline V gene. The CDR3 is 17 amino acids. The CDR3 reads CASSVVAGGMDTDTQYF. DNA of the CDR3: TGTGCCAGCAGCGTAGTGGCAGGGGGCATGGACACAGATACGCAGTATTTT.

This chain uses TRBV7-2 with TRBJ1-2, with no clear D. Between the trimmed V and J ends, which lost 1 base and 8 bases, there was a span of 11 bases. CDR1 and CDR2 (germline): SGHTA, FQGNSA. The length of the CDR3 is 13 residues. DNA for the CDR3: TGTGCCAGCAGCTTAGAGCAATTAGGGGGCTACACCTTC. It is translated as CASSLEQLGGYTF.

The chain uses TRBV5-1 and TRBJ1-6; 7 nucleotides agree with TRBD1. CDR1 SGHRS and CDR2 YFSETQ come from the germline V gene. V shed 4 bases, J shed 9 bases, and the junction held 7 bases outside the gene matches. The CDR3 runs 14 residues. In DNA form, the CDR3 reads TGCGCCAGCAGCACCGAGGGGGCGCCTTCACCCCTCCACTTT. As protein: CASSTEGAPSPLHF.

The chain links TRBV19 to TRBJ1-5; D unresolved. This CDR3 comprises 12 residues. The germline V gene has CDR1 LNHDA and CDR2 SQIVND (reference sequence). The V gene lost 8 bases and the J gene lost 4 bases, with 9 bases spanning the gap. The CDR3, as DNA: TGTGCCAGTGATACAGAAAATCAGCCCCAGCATTTT. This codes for CASDTENQPQHF.

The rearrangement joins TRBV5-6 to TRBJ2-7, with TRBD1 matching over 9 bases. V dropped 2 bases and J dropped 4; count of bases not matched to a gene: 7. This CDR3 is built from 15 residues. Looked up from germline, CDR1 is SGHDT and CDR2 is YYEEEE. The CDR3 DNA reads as TGTGCCAGCAGCTTTCCAGGGACAGGGAAGTACGAGCAGTACTTC. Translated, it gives CASSFPGTGKYEQYF.

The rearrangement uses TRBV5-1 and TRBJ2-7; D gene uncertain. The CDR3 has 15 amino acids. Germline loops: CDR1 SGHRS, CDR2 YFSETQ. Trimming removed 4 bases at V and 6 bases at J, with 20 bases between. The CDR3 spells CASSHSSAISGEQYF. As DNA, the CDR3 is TGCGCCAGCAGCCACTCCTCGGCGATTTCAGGCGAGCAGTACTTC. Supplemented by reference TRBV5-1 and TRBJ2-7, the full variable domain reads KAGVTQTPRYLIKTRGQQVTLSCSPISGHRSVSWYQQTPGQGLQFLFEYFSETQRNKGNFPGRFSGRQFSNSRSEMNVSTLELGDSALYLCASSHSSAISGEQYFGPGTRLTVT.

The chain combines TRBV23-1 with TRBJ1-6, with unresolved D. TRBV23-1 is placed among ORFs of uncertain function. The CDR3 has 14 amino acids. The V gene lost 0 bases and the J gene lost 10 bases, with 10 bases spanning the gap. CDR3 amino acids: CASSQSPPSSPLHF. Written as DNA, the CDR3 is TGCGCCAGCAGTCAATCCCCCCCCTCCTCACCCCTCCACTTT.

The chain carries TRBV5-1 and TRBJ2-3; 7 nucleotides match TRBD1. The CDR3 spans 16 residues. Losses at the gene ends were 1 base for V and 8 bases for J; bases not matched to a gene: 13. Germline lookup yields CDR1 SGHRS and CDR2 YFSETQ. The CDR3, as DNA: TGCGCCAGCAGCTTGTCTAGGGGACAGACGCTCGGTACGCAGTATTTT. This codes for CASSLSRGQTLGTQYF.

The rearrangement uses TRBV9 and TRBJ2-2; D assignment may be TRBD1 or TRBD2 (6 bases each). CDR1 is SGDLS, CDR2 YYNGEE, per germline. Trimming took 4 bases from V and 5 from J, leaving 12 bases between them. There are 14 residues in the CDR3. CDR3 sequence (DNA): TGTGCCAGCAGCAACCAGGGGAGGACCGGGGAGCTGTTTTTT. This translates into CASSNQGRTGELFF.

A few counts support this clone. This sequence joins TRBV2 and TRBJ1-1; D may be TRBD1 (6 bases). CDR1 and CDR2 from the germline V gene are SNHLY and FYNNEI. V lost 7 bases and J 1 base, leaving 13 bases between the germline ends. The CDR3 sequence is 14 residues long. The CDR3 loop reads CASTYGTPNTEAFF. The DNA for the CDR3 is TGTGCCAGCACTTACGGGACACCGAACACTGAAGCTTTCTTT.

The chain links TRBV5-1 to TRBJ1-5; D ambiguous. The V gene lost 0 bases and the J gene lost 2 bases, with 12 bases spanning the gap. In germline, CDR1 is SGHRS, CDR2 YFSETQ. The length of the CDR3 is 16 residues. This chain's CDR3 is CASSLGPTAGNQPQHF. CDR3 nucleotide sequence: TGCGCCAGCAGCTTGGGGCCGACCGCTGGCAATCAGCCCCAGCATTTT. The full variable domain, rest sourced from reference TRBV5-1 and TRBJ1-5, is KAGVTQTPRYLIKTRGQQVTLSCSPISGHRSVSWYQQTPGQGLQFLFEYFSETQRNKGNFPGRFSGRQFSNSRSEMNVSTLELGDSALYLCASSLGPTAGNQPQHFGDGTRLSIL.

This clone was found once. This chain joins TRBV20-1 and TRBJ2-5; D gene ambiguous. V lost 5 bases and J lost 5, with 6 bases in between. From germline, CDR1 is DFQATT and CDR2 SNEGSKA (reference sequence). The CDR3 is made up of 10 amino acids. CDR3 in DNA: TGCAGTGCTGGGTGGGAGACCCAGTACTTC. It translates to CSAGWETQYF.

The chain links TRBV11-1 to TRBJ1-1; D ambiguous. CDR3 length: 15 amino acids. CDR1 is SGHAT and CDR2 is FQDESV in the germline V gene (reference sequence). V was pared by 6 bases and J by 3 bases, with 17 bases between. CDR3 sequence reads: CASRTVTGSHTEAFF. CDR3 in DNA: TGTGCCAGCAGAACTGTCACCGGGTCCCACACTGAAGCTTTCTTT.

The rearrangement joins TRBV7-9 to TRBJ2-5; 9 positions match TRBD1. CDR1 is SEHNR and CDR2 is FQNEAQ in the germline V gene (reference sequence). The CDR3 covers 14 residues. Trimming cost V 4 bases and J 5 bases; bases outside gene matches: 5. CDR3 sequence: CASSSQGARETQYF. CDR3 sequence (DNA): TGTGCCAGCAGCTCACAGGGGGCAAGGGAGACCCAGTACTTC.

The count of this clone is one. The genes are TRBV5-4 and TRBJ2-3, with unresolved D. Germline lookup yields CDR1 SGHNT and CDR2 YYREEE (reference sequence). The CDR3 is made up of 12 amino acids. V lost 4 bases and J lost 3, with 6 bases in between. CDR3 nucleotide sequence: TGTGCCAGCAGCGATAGTACAGATACGCAGTATTTT. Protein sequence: CASSDSTDTQYF.

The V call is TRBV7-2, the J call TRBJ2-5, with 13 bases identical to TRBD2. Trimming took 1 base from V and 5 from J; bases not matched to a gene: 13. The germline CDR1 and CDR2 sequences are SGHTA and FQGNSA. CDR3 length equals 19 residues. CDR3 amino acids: CASSLGKRLAGGRMETQYF. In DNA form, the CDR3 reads TGTGCCAGCAGCTTAGGAAAGAGACTAGCGGGGGGCCGGATGGAGACCCAGTACTTC.

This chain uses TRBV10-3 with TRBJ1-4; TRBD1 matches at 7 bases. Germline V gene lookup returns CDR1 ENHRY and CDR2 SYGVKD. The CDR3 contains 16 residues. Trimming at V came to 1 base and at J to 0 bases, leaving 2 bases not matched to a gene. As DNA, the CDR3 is TGTGCCATCAGTGAGTTCCAGGGGGCAACTAATGAAAAACTGTTTTTT. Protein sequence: CAISEFQGATNEKLFF.

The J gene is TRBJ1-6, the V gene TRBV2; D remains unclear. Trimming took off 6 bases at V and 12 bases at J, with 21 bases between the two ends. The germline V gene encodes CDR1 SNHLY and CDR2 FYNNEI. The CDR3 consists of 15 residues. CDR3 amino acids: CASSAKAGLPGPLHF. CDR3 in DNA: TGTGCCAGCAGCGCAAAGGCAGGACTGCCGGGACCCCTCCACTTT.

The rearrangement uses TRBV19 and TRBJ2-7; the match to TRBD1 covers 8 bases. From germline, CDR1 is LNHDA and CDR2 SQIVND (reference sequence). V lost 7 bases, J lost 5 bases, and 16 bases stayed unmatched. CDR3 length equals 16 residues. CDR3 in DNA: TGTGCCAGTACCCCCGCCCTTGGACAGGGTAGGAACGAGCAGTACTTC. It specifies CASTPALGQGRNEQYF.

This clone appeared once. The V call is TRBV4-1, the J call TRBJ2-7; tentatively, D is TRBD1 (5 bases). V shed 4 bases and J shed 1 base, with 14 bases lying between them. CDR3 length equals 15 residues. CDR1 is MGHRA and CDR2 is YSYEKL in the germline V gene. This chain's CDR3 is CASSPQPDSSYEQYF. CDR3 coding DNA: TGCGCCAGCAGCCCCCAACCAGACAGTTCCTACGAGCAGTACTTC.

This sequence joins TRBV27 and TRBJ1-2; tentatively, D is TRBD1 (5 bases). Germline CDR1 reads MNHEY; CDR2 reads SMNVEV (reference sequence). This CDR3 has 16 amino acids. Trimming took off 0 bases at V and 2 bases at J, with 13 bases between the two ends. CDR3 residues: CASSLSIPTANYGYTF. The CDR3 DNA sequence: TGTGCCAGCAGTTTATCGATACCGACAGCAAACTATGGCTACACCTTC.

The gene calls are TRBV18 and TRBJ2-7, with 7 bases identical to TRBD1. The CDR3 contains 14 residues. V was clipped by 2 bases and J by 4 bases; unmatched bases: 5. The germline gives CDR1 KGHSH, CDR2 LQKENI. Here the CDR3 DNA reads TGTGCCAGCTCACCATGGTCAGGGGGTTACGAGCAGTACTTC. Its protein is CASSPWSGGYEQYF.

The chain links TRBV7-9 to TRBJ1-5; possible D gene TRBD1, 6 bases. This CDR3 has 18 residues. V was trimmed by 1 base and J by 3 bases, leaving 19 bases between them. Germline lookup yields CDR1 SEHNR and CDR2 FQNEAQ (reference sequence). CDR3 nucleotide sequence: TGTGCCAGCAGCTTAGGGATCCCGGGACACCGACTCAATCAGCCCCAGCATTTT. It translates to CASSLGIPGHRLNQPQHF.

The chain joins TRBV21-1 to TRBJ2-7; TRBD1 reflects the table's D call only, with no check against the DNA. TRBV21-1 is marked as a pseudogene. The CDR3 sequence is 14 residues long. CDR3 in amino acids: CASSKGLQFYEQYF. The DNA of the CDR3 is TGTGCCAGCAGCAAAGGTTTACAGTTCTACGAGCAGTACTTC.

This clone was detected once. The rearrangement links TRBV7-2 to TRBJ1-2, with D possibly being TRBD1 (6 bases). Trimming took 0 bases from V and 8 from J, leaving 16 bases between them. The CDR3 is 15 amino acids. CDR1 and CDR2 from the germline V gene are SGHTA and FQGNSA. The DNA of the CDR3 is TGTGCCAGCAGCTTAGCTGCGGGACAACCGGGGGGCTACACCTTC. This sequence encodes CASSLAAGQPGGYTF.

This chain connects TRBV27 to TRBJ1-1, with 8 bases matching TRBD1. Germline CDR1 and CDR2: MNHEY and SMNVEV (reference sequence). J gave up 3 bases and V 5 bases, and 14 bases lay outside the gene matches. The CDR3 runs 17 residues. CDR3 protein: CASSPLFRTGKYTEAFF. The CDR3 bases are TGTGCCAGCAGTCCACTGTTCCGGACAGGGAAATACACTGAAGCTTTCTTT.